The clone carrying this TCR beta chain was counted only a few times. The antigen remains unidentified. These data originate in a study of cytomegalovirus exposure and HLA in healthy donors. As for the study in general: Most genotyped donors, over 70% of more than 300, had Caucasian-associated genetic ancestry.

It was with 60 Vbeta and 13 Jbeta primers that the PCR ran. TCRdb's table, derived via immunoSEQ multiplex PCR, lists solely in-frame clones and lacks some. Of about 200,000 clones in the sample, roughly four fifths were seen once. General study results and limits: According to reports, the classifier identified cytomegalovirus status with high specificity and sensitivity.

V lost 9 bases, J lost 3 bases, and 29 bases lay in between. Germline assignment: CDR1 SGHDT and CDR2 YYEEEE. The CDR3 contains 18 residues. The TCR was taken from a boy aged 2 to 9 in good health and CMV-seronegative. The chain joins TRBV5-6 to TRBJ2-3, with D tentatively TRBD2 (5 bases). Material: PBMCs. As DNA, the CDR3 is TGTGCCACGCGGGTTGAAGACCCACGACCGAGTAGGACAGATACGCAGTATTTT. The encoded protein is CATRVEDPRPSRTDTQYF.